This entry describes one TCR beta chain. What it recognizes is unknown. The data are from a study of T cell responses to AZD1222 COVID-19 vaccine. The study's findings and limits: Donors, mostly white British, included more females; clonal diversity was possibly underestimated.

The assay was immunoSEQ multiplex PCR, and TCRdb's table has in-frame clones only and misses some. The table records approximately 120,000 clones, about 90% of them present only once. Germline V gives CDR1 SGHTA, CDR2 FQGNSA. This CDR3 is built from 16 residues. V shed 1 base, J shed 0 bases, and the junction held 3 bases outside the gene matches. This chain joins TRBV7-2 and TRBJ2-3, with 8 bases matching TRBD1. This sequence originates from an adult in good health. The starting material was peripheral blood, obtained on day 0 of MenACWY control vaccination. The CDR3 is CASSLVGQVSTDTQYF. The CDR3 DNA follows: TGTGCCAGCAGCTTAGTGGGACAGGTTAGCACAGATACGCAGTATTTT. Complete variable domain (other parts from reference TRBV7-2 and TRBJ2-3): GAGVSQSPSNKVTEKGKDVELRCDPISGHTALYWYRQSLGQGLEFLIYFQGNSAPDKSGLPSDRFSAERTGGSVSTLTIQRTQQEDSAVYLCASSLVGQVSTDTQYFGPGTRLTVL.